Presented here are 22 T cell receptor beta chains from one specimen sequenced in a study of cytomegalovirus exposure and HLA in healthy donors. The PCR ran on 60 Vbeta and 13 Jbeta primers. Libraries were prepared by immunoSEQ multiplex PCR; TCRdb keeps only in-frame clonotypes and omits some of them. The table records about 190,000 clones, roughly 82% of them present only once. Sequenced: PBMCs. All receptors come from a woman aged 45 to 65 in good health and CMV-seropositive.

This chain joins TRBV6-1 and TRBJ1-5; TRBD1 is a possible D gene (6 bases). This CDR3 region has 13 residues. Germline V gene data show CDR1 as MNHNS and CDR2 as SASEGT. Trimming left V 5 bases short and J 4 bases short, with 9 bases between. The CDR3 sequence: CASSLDRNQPQHF. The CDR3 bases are TGTGCCAGCAGTTTAGACAGGAATCAGCCCCAGCATTTT.

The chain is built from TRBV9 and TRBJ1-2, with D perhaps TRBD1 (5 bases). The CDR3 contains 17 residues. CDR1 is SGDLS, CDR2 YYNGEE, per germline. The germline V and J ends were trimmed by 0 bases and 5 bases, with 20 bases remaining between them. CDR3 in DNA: TGTGCCAGCAGCGTAGATAGCAGGGCAGGGCGTACGTATGGCTACACCTTC. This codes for CASSVDSRAGRTYGYTF.

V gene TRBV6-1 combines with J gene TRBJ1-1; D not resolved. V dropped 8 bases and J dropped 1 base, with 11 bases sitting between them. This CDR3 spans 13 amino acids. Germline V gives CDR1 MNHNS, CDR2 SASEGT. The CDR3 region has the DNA TGTGCCAGCTTCACTACGGGGAACACTGAAGCTTTCTTT. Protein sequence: CASFTTGNTEAFF.

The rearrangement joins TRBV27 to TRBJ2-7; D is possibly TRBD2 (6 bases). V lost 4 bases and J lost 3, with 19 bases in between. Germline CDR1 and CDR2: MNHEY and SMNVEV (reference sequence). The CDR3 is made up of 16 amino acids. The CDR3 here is CASSSFSGSGYYEQYF. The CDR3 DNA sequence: TGTGCCAGCAGTTCCTTTTCAGGTAGCGGCTACTACGAGCAGTACTTC.

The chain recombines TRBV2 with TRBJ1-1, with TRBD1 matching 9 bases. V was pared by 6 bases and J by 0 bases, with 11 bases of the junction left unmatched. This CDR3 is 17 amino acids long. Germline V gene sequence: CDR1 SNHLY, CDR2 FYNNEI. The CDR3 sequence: CASSLGQGLGLNTEAFF. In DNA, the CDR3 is TGTGCCAGCAGCCTCGGACAGGGGTTGGGACTGAACACTGAAGCTTTCTTT.

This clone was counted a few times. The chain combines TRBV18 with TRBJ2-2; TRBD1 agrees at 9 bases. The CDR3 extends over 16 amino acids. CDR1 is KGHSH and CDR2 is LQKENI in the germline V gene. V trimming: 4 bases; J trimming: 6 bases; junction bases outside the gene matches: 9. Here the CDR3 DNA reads TGTGCCAGCTCACAACAGGGGGCTAAAAACTCCGGGGAGCTGTTTTTT. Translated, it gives CASSQQGAKNSGELFF.

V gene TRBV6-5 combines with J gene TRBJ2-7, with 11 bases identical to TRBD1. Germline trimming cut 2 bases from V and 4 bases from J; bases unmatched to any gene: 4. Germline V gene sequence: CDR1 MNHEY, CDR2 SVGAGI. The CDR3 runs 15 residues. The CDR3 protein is CASSYHRDRGYEQYF. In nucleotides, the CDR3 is TGTGCCAGCAGTTACCACCGGGACAGGGGGTACGAGCAGTACTTC.

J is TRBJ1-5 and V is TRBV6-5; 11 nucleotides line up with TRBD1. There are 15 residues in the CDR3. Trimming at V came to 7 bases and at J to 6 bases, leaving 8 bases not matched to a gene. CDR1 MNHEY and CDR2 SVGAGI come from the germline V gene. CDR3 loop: CASNPSGTGGQPQHF. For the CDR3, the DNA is TGTGCCAGCAATCCGTCCGGGACAGGGGGTCAGCCCCAGCATTTT.

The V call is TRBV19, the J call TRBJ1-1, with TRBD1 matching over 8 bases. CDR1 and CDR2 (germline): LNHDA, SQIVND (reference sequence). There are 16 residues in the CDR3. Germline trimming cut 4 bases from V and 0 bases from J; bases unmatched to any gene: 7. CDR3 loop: CASSTRGRGVNTEAFF. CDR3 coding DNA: TGTGCCAGTAGTACCAGGGGGCGGGGAGTGAACACTGAAGCTTTCTTT.

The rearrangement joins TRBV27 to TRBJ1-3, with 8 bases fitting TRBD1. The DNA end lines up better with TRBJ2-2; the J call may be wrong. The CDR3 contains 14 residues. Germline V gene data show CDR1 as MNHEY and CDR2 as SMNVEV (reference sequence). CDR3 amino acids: CASSLDRVAGELFF. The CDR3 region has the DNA TGTGCCAGCAGTTTGGACAGGGTGGCCGGGGAGCTGTTTTTT.

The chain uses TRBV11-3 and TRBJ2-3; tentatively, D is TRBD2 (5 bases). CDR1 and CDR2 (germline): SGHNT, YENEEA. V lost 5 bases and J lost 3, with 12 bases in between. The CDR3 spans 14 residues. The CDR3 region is CASSLTGSTDTQYF. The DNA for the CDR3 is TGTGCCAGCAGCCTCACGGGGTCTACAGATACGCAGTATTTT.

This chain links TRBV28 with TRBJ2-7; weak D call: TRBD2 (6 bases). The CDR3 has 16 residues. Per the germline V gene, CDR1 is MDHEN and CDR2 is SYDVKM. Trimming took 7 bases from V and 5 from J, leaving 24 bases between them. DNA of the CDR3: TGTGCCAGCACGCTCCCGCCCGGGGCTGGGGGGAACGAGCAGTACTTC. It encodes CASTLPPGAGGNEQYF.

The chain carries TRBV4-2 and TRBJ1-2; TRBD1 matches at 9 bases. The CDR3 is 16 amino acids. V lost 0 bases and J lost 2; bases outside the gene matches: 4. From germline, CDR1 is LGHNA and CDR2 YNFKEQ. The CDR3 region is CASSQESGQGNYGYTF. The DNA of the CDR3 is TGTGCCAGCAGCCAAGAAAGTGGACAGGGGAACTATGGCTACACCTTC.

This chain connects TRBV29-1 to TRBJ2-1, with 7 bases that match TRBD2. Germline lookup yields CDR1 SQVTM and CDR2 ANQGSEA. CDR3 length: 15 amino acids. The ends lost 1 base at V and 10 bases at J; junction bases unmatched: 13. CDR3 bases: TGCAGCGTTGAAGGGGGGGGACGGAGGGTAGAGGAGCAGTTCTTC. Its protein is CSVEGGGRRVEEQFF.

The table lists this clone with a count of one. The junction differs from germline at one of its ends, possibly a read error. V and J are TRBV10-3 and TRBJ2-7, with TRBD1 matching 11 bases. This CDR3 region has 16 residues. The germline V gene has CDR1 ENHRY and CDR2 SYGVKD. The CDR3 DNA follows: TGTGCCAGCAGTTCCGTCGGACAGGGGGCCCCCTACGAGCAGTACTTC. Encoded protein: CASSSVGQGAPYEQYF.

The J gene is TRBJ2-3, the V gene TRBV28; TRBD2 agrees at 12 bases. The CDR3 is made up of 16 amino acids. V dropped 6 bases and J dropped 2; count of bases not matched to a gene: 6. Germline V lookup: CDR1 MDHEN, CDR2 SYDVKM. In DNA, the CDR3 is TGTGCCAGCAGCCCTCTAGCGGGGGGGTTCACAGATACGCAGTATTTT. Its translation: CASSPLAGGFTDTQYF.

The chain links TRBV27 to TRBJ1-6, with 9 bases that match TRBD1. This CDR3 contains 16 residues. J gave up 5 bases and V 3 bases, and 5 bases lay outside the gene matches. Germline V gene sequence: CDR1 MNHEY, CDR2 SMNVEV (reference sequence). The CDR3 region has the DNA TGTGCCAGCAGTTTTAAGGGACAGGGTAATAATTCACCCCTCCACTTT. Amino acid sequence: CASSFKGQGNNSPLHF.

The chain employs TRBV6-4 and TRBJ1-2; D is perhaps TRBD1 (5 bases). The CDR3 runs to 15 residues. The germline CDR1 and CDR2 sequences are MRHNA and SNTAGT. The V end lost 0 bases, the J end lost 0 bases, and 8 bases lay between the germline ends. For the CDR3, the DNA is TGTGCCAGCAGTGACTCTGGGGCGTCTAACTATGGCTACACCTTC. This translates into CASSDSGASNYGYTF.

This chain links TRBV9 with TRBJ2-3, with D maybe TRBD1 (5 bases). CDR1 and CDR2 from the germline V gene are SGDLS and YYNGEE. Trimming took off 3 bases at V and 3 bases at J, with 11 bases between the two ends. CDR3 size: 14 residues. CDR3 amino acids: CASSALQETDTQYF. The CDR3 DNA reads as TGTGCCAGCAGCGCACTACAGGAGACAGATACGCAGTATTTT.

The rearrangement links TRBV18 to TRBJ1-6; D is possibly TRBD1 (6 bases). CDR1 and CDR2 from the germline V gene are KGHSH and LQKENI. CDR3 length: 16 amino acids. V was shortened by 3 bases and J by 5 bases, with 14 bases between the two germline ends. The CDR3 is CASSPTSHRDNSPLHF. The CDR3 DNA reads TGTGCCAGCTCACCCACCTCCCACAGGGATAATTCACCCCTCCACTTT. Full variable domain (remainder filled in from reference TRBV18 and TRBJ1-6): NAGVMQNPRHLVRRRGQEARLRCSPMKGHSHVYWYRQLPEEGLKFMVYLQKENIIDESGMPKERFSAEFPKEGPSILRIQQVVRGDSAAYFCASSPTSHRDNSPLHFGNGTRLTVT.

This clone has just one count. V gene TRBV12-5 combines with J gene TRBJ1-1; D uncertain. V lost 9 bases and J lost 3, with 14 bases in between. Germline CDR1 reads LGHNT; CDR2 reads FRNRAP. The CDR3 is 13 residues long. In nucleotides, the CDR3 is TGTGCTAGCAGTCAGGACTTTTACACTGAAGCTTTCTTT. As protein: CASSQDFYTEAFF.

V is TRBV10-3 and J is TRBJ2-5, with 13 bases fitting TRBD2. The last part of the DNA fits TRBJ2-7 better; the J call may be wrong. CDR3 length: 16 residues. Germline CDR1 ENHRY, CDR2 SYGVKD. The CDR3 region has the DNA TGTGCCATCAGTGAGTATCCGACTAGCGGGGGGAGCGAGCAGTACTTC. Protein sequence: CAISEYPTSGGSEQYF.